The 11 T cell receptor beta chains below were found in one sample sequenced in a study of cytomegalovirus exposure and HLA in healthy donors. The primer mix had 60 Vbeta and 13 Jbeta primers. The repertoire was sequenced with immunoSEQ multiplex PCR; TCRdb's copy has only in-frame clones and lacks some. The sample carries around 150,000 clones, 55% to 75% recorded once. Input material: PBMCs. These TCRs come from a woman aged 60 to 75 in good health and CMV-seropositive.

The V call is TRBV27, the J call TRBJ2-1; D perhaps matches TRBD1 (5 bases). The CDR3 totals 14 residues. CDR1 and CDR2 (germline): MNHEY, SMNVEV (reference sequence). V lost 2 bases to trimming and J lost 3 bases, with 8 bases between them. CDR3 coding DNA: TGTGCCAGCAGTTTACCAGACAGCTACAATGAGCAGTTCTTC. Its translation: CASSLPDSYNEQFF.

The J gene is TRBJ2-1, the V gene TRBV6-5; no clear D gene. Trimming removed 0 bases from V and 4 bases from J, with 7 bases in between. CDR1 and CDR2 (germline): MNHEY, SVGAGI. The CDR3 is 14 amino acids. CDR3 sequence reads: CASSYSRLYNEQFF. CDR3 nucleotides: TGTGCCAGCAGTTACTCGAGGCTTTACAATGAGCAGTTCTTC.

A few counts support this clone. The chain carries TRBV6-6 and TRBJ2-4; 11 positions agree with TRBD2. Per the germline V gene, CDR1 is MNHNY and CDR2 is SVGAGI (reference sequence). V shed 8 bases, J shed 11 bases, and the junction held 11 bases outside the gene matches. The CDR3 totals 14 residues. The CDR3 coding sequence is TGTGCCAGCGTGAAGGGGACTAGCGGCTTCCTTCAGTACTTC. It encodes CASVKGTSGFLQYF.

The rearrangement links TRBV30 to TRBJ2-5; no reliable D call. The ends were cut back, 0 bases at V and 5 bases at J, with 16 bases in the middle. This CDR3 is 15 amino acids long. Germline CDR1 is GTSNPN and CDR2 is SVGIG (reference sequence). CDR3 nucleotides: TGTGCCTGGAGTGTACAGAACCTACTCTGGGAGACCCAGTACTTC. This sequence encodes CAWSVQNLLWETQYF.

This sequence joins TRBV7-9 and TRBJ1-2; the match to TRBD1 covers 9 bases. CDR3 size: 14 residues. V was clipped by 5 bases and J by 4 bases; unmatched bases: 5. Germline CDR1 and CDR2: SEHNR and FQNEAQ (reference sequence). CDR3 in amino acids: CASSLGQGSYGYTF. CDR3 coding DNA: TGTGCCAGCAGCCTAGGACAGGGGAGCTATGGCTACACCTTC.

CDR3 nucleotides: TGTGCCAGCTGGGGGGAGGAATACAATGAGCAGTTCTTC. The encoded protein is CASWGEEYNEQFF. The chain employs TRBV2 and TRBJ2-1; a possible D gene is TRBD2 (6 bases). Germline V gene lookup returns CDR1 SNHLY and CDR2 FYNNEI. This CDR3 comprises 13 residues. The germline V and J ends were trimmed by 8 bases and 4 bases, with 12 bases remaining between them.

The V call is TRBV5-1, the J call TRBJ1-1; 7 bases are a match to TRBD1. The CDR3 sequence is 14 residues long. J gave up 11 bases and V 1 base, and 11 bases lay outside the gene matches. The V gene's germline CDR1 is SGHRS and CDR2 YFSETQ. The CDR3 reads CASSLTDPGGDAFF. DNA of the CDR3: TGCGCCAGCAGCTTGACTGATCCAGGGGGTGACGCTTTCTTT.

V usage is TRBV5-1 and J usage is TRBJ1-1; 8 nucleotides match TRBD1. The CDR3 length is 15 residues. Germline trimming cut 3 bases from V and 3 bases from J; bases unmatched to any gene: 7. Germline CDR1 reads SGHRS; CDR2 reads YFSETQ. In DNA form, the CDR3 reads TGCGCCAGCAGCTCCGGACAGGGCGGGGACACTGAAGCTTTCTTT. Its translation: CASSSGQGGDTEAFF.

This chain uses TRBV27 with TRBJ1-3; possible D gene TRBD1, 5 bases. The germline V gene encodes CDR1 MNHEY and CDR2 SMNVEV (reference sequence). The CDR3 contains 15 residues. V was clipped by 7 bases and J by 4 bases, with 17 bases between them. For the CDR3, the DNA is TGTGCCAGCAACCGCGGGACTCACGACGGAAACACCATATATTTT. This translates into CASNRGTHDGNTIYF.

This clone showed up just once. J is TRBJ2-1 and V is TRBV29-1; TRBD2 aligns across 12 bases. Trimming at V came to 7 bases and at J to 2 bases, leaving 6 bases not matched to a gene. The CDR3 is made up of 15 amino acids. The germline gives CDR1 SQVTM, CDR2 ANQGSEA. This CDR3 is CSAPASGRAYNEQFF. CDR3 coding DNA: TGCAGCGCTCCCGCTAGCGGGAGGGCCTACAATGAGCAGTTCTTC.

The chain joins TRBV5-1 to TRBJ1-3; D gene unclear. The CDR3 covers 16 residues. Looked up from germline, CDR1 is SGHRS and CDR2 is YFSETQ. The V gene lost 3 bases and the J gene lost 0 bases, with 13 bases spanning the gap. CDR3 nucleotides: TGCGCCAGCAGCTCTGGTGCGTCCCTCTCTGGAAACACCATATATTTT. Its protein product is CASSSGASLSGNTIYF.